This T cell receptor (beta chain) is drawn from a study of shared clonotypes between healthy human individuals. Repertoires were generated with immunoSEQ multiplex PCR, while TCRdb's copy carries only in-frame clones and drops some. The sample contains around 450,000 clones, roughly 83% of which appear only once. V gave up 8 bases and J gave up 1 base, with 10 bases separating them. Germline CDR1 and CDR2: SNHLY and FYNNEI. The CDR3 loop spans 13 amino acids. The chain carries TRBV2 and TRBJ2-3, with a possible D match to TRBD1 (5 bases). Material for sequencing was PBMCs. This receptor was obtained from a woman between 35 and 50 years old in good health. Some clones in this sample may be carry-over from other donors' samples. CDR3 protein: CASFTGGTDTQYF. The DNA of the CDR3 is TGTGCCAGCTTTACAGGAGGCACAGATACGCAGTATTTT.